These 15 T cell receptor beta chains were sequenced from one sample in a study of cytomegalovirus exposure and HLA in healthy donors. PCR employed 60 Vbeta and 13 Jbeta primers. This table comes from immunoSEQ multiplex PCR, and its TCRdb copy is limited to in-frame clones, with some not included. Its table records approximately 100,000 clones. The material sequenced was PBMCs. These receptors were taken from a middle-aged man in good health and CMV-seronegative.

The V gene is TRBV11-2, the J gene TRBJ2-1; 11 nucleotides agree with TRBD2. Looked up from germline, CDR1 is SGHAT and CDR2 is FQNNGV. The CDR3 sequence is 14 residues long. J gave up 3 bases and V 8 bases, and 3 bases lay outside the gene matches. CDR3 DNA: TGTGCCAGCTCCGGGACTAGCGGCTACAATGAGCAGTTCTTC. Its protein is CASSGTSGYNEQFF.

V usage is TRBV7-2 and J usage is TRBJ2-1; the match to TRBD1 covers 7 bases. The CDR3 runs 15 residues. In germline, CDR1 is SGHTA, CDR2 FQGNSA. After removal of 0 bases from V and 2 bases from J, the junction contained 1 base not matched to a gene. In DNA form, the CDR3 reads TGTGCCAGCAGCTTAGCTACAGGGGCCTACAATGAGCAGTTCTTC. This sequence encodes CASSLATGAYNEQFF.

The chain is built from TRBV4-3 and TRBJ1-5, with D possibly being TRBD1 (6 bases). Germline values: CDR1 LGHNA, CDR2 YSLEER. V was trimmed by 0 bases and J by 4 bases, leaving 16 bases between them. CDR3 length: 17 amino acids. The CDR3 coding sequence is TGCGCCAGCAGCCAAGATCTTGAGACAGGACGAAATCAGCCCCAGCATTTT. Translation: CASSQDLETGRNQPQHF.

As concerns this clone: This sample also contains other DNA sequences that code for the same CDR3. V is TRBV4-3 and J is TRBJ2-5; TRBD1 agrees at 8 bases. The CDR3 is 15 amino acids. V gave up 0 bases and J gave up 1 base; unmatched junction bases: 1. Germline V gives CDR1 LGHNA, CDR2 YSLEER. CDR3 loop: CASSQDGQGQETQYF. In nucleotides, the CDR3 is TGCGCCAGCAGCCAAGACGGACAGGGCCAAGAGACCCAGTACTTC.

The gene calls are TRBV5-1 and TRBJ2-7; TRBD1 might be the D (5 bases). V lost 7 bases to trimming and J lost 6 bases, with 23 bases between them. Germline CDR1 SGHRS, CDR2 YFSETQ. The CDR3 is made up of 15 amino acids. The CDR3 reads CASGWALRGSFEQYF. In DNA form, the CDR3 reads TGCGCCAGCGGCTGGGCTTTAAGGGGATCGTTCGAGCAGTACTTC.

The CDR3 spells CASGSETDTQYF. As DNA, the CDR3 is TGTGCTAGTGGTTCGGAGACAGATACGCAGTATTTT. The V call is TRBV12-5, the J call TRBJ2-3; D remains ambiguous. Germline loops: CDR1 LGHNT, CDR2 FRNRAP. V gave up 4 bases and J gave up 3 bases, with 5 bases separating them. The length of the CDR3 is 12 residues.

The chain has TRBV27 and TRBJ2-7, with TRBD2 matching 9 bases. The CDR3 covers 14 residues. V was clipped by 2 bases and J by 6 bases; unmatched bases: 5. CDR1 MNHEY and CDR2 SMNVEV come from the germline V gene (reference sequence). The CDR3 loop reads CASSLPSGKGEQYF. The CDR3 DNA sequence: TGTGCCAGCAGTTTACCTAGCGGGAAGGGCGAGCAGTACTTC.

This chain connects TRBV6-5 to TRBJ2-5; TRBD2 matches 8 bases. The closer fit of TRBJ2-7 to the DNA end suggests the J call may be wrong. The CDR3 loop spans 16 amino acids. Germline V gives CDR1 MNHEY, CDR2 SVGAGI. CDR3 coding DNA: TGTGCCAGCAGTTACCAGTCCGGGACTAGTTACTACGAGCAGTACTTC. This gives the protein CASSYQSGTSYYEQYF.

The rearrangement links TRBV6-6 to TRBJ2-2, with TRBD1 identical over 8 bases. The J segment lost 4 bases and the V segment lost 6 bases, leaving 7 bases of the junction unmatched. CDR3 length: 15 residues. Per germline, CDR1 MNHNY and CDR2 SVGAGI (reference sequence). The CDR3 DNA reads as TGTGCCAGCAGGGAGGGACAGGACTTCACCGGGGAGCTGTTTTTT. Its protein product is CASREGQDFTGELFF.

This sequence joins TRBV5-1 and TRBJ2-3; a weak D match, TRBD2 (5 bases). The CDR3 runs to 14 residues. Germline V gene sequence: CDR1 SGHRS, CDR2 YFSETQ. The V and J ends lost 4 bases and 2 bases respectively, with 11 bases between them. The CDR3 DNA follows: TGCGCCAGCAGCACCGGGGTCCTCACAGATACGCAGTATTTT. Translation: CASSTGVLTDTQYF.

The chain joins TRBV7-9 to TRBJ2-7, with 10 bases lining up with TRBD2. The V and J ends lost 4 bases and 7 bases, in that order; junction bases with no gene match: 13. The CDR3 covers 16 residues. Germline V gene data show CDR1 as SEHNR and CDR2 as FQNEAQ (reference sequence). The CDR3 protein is CASSSGASGRTGEQYF. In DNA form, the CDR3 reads TGTGCCAGCAGCTCGGGGGCTAGCGGGAGAACAGGGGAGCAGTACTTC.

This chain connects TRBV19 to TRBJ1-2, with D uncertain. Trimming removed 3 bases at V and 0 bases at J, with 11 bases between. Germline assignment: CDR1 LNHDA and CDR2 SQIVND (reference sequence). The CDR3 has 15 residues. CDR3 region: CASSIAGNSNYGYTF. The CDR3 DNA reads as TGTGCCAGTAGTATCGCGGGGAACTCTAACTATGGCTACACCTTC. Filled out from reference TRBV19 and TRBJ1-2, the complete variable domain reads DGGITQSPKYLFRKEGQNVTLSCEQNLNHDAMYWYRQDPGQGLRLIYYSQIVNDFQKGDIAEGYSVSREKKESFPLTVTSAQKNPTAFYLCASSIAGNSNYGYTFGSGTRLTVV.

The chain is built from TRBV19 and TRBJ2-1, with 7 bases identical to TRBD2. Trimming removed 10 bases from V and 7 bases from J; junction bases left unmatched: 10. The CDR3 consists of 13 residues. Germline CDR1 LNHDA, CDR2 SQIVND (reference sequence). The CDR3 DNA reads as TGTGCCACGCTGGGAGGGATAGGTAATGAGCAGTTCTTC. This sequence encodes CATLGGIGNEQFF.

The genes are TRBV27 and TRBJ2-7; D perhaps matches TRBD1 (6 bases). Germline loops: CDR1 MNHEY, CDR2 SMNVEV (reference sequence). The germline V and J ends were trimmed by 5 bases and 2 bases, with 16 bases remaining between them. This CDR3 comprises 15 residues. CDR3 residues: CASSPKHDRTYEQYF. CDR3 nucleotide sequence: TGTGCCAGCAGTCCGAAACATGACAGGACCTACGAGCAGTACTTC.

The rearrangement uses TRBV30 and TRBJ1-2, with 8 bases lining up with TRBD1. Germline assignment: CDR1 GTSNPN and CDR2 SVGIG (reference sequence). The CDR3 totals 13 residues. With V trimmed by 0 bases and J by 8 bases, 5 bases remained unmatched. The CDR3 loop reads CAWSVSDRAGYTF. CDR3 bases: TGTGCCTGGAGTGTGTCGGACAGGGCAGGCTACACCTTC.